These 13 T cell receptor beta chains were all obtained from the same sample, sequenced in a study of control samples from healthy donors and cancer patients. The repertoire was sequenced with immunoSEQ multiplex PCR; TCRdb's copy has only in-frame clones and lacks some. The sample holds over 150,000 clones, roughly 94% seen once. Sequencing input: blood. The origin of the receptors is a woman aged 18-29 years in good health.

The rearrangement uses TRBV12-3 or TRBV12-4 and TRBJ1-1, with 7 bases fitting TRBD1. The CDR3 has 13 amino acids. V lost 7 bases and J lost 7; bases outside the gene matches: 9. Written as DNA, the CDR3 is TGTGCCAGCACCATGCTCCCAGGGGGTGAAGCTTTCTTT. Translated, it gives CASTMLPGGEAFF.

The V gene is TRBV19, the J gene TRBJ1-1; 7 bases are a match to TRBD1. Trimming cost V 3 bases and J 3 bases; bases outside gene matches: 4. This CDR3 spans 14 amino acids. Germline loops: CDR1 LNHDA, CDR2 SQIVND (reference sequence). CDR3 loop: CASSIDRADTEAFF. Here the CDR3 DNA reads TGTGCCAGTAGTATCGACAGGGCAGACACTGAAGCTTTCTTT. Full variable domain (outside the CDR3, taken from reference TRBV19 and TRBJ1-1): DGGITQSPKYLFRKEGQNVTLSCEQNLNHDAMYWYRQDPGQGLRLIYYSQIVNDFQKGDIAEGYSVSREKKESFPLTVTSAQKNPTAFYLCASSIDRADTEAFFGQGTRLTVV.

This sequence joins TRBV19 and TRBJ1-6; D unresolved. Germline values: CDR1 LNHDA, CDR2 SQIVND (reference sequence). The CDR3 runs 17 residues. Trimming left V 0 bases short and J 1 base short, with 10 bases between. CDR3 region: CASSIEFHPSYNSPLHF. In nucleotides, the CDR3 is TGTGCCAGTAGTATAGAGTTTCACCCGTCCTATAATTCACCCCTCCACTTT. The full variable domain, rest sourced from reference TRBV19 and TRBJ1-6, is DGGITQSPKYLFRKEGQNVTLSCEQNLNHDAMYWYRQDPGQGLRLIYYSQIVNDFQKGDIAEGYSVSREKKESFPLTVTSAQKNPTAFYLCASSIEFHPSYNSPLHFGNGTRLTVT.

The chain is built from TRBV13 and TRBJ2-1; the D gene is possibly TRBD1 (6 bases). The length of the CDR3 is 12 residues. Germline lookup yields CDR1 PRHDT and CDR2 FYEKMQ (reference sequence). Trimming stripped 5 bases from V and 8 bases from J, with 10 bases between. The CDR3: CASSQGLDEQFF. The DNA of the CDR3 is TGTGCCAGCAGCCAGGGGTTGGATGAGCAGTTCTTC.

This clone showed up just a few times. The rearrangement uses TRBV4-3 and TRBJ2-5, with 9 bases identical to TRBD2. V trimming: 4 bases; J trimming: 2 bases; junction bases outside the gene matches: 5. Germline loops: CDR1 LGHNA, CDR2 YSLEER. The CDR3 has 15 amino acids. In DNA, the CDR3 is TGCGCCAGCAGCCCGCGGGGGGGGCTTCAAGAGACCCAGTACTTC. Protein product: CASSPRGGLQETQYF.

As concerns this clone: Other DNA variants within this sample encode the same CDR3. J is TRBJ2-7 and V is TRBV19; TRBD2 aligns across 11 bases. Germline trimming cut 5 bases from V and 0 bases from J; bases unmatched to any gene: 6. Germline V lookup: CDR1 LNHDA, CDR2 SQIVND (reference sequence). There are 16 residues in the CDR3. The CDR3 loop reads CASSPFGTSGSYEQYF. In DNA, the CDR3 is TGTGCCAGTAGTCCGTTTGGGACTAGCGGCTCCTACGAGCAGTACTTC.

This chain uses TRBV7-9 with TRBJ1-1; 9 nucleotides match TRBD1. Germline V lookup: CDR1 SEHNR, CDR2 FQNEAQ (reference sequence). V lost 5 bases and J lost 5; bases outside the gene matches: 3. The CDR3 is 13 amino acids. CDR3 bases: TGTGCCAGCAGCGGGACAGGGCAAACTGAAGCTTTCTTT. This codes for CASSGTGQTEAFF.

This clone was found once. The chain combines TRBV7-2 with TRBJ1-2; 7 bases line up with TRBD1. This CDR3 spans 15 amino acids. Trimming took 6 bases from V and 2 from J; bases not matched to a gene: 9. Germline CDR1 and CDR2: SGHTA and FQGNSA. CDR3 sequence reads: CASRPRDRSNYGYTF. The DNA for the CDR3 is TGTGCCAGCAGACCCAGGGACAGATCAAACTATGGCTACACCTTC.

This clone was counted between two and nine times. The chain combines TRBV10-2 with TRBJ1-1; weak D call: TRBD1 (5 bases). The germline V gene encodes CDR1 WSHSY and CDR2 SAAADI. Trimming removed 6 bases from V and 4 bases from J, with 12 bases in between. The CDR3 runs to 13 residues. CDR3 protein: CASSTGFGTEAFF. The CDR3 DNA follows: TGCGCCAGCAGCACAGGTTTCGGCACTGAAGCTTTCTTT.

The V gene is TRBV27, the J gene TRBJ2-3, with a weak D call TRBD2 (5 bases). Trimming removed 6 bases from V and 2 bases from J, with 12 bases in between. Germline assignment: CDR1 MNHEY and CDR2 SMNVEV (reference sequence). The CDR3 extends over 14 amino acids. The chain's CDR3 is CASSDLGVTDTQYF. The CDR3 DNA is TGTGCCAGCAGCGATCTCGGGGTCACAGATACGCAGTATTTT.

The chain is built from TRBV5-1 and TRBJ1-6; 7 bases fit TRBD1. With V trimmed by 2 bases and J by 7 bases, 6 bases remained unmatched. This CDR3 contains 15 residues. Per the germline V gene, CDR1 is SGHRS and CDR2 is YFSETQ. As DNA, the CDR3 is TGCGCCAGCAGCTTAGGACAGGTGGGCAATTCACCCCTCCACTTT. Amino acids: CASSLGQVGNSPLHF.

The gene calls are TRBV6-1 and TRBJ1-5; D gene unclear. Trimming took off 1 base at V and 2 bases at J, with 9 bases between the two ends. The CDR3 has 15 amino acids. The germline gives CDR1 MNHNS, CDR2 SASEGT. The CDR3 spells CASSEGPGGNQPQHF. CDR3 DNA sequence: TGTGCCAGCAGTGAAGGGCCAGGAGGCAATCAGCCCCAGCATTTT.

The chain uses TRBV27 and TRBJ2-6, with D perhaps TRBD1 (6 bases). Trimming took off 8 bases at V and 0 bases at J, with 17 bases between the two ends. Germline CDR1 and CDR2: MNHEY and SMNVEV (reference sequence). The CDR3 is 17 residues long. CDR3 sequence (DNA): TGTGCCAGCTTTTCCGGCAGGGGTCTCTCTGGGGCCAACGTCCTGACTTTC. Protein: CASFSGRGLSGANVLTF.